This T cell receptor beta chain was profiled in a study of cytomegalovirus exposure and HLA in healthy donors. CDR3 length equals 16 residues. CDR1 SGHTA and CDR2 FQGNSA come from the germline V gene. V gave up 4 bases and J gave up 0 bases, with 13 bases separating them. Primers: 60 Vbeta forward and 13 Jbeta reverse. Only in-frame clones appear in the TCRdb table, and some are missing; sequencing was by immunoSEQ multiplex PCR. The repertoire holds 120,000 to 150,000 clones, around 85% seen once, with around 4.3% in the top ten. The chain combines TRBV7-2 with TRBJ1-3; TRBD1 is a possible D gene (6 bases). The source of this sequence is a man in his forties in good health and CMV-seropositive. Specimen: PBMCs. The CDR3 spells CASSYRDIVSGNTIYF. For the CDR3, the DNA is TGTGCCAGCAGCTACCGGGACATCGTCTCTGGAAACACCATATATTTT.